The 26 T cell receptor beta chains in this list originate from one sample, sequenced in a study of Ad26.COV2.S vaccination and SARS-CoV-2 variants. Treatment meaning: roughly 18 received Ad26.COV2.S at low or high dose, single or two shots; 5 received placebo; per-sample allocation not given. Collection of samples fell on day 63 after the first vaccine or placebo injection. Profiled with immunoSEQ multiplex PCR; TCRdb holds only in-frame clones, not every one. The data show hundreds of thousands of clones, with approximately 86% seen just once and approximately 11% held by the top ten. The sequenced sample was peripheral blood, obtained in a trial of Ad26.COV2.S vaccine versus placebo. Receptors were obtained from a person aged 18-65 years who received the Ad26.COV2.S COVID-19 vaccine or a placebo.

This chain connects TRBV28 to TRBJ1-2, with 8 bases identical to TRBD1. Germline CDR1 is MDHEN and CDR2 is SYDVKM. The CDR3 contains 15 residues. V was pared by 3 bases and J by 7 bases, with 10 bases of the junction left unmatched. CDR3 sequence (DNA): TGTGCCAGCAGTTTCCTTGACAGGGGTCAACCTGGCTACACCTTC. This codes for CASSFLDRGQPGYTF.

V usage is TRBV4-3 and J usage is TRBJ2-7; TRBD2 might be the D (6 bases). Trimming left V 0 bases short and J 9 bases short, with 12 bases between. CDR1 and CDR2 (germline): LGHNA, YSLEER. This CDR3 comprises 13 residues. The CDR3 sequence is CASSQDTYGGQYF. CDR3 sequence (DNA): TGCGCCAGCAGCCAAGATACGTACGGGGGGCAGTACTTC.

The V gene is TRBV28, the J gene TRBJ2-7; the match to TRBD2 covers 14 bases. With V trimmed by 2 bases and J by 2 bases, 14 bases remained unmatched. CDR1 is MDHEN and CDR2 is SYDVKM in the germline V gene. This CDR3 region has 20 residues. The CDR3 DNA sequence: TGTGCCAGCAGTTTACGTATCCCGACTAGCGGGGGGGCCAGCACCTACGAGCAGTACTTC. Translating gives CASSLRIPTSGGASTYEQYF.

This chain links TRBV18 with TRBJ1-1; D unresolved. The germline V gene has CDR1 KGHSH and CDR2 LQKENI. The CDR3 covers 13 residues. Trimming removed 4 bases at V and 4 bases at J, with 10 bases between. The CDR3 DNA reads as TGTGCCAGCTCACGCCAAGAGGGCACTGAAGCTTTCTTT. Its translation is CASSRQEGTEAFF.

V usage is TRBV14 and J usage is TRBJ2-5; D remains unclear. Trimming left V 1 base short and J 5 bases short, with 17 bases between. Germline CDR1 reads SGHDN; CDR2 reads FVKESK. There are 16 residues in the CDR3. DNA for the CDR3: TGTGCCAGCAGCCAAGTGGTTGGCTACCGTCGGGAGACCCAGTACTTC. Its protein is CASSQVVGYRRETQYF.

The chain links TRBV6-2 or TRBV6-3 to TRBJ2-7; perhaps TRBD1 as D (6 bases). CDR3 length: 17 residues. Looked up from germline, CDR1 is MNHEY and CDR2 is SVGEGT. V was pared by 4 bases and J by 0 bases, with 19 bases between. The CDR3 loop reads CASSWTASQRSSYEQYF. CDR3 sequence (DNA): TGTGCCAGCAGTTGGACAGCCTCCCAGAGGAGCTCCTACGAGCAGTACTTC.

The chain employs TRBV9 and TRBJ2-1, with 8 nucleotides matching TRBD2. The CDR3 sequence is 15 residues long. With 0 bases clipped from V and 5 bases from J, the junction kept 4 bases outside the gene matches. Germline CDR1 reads SGDLS; CDR2 reads YYNGEE. CDR3 protein: CASSVVTSGNNEQFF. CDR3 bases: TGTGCCAGCAGCGTAGTAACTAGCGGAAACAATGAGCAGTTCTTC.

The chain combines TRBV28 with TRBJ2-5, with 9 bases fitting TRBD2. Losses at the gene ends were 4 bases for V and 1 base for J; bases not matched to a gene: 7. The CDR3 is 16 amino acids. Germline values: CDR1 MDHEN, CDR2 SYDVKM. CDR3 sequence: CASSWHQAGGQETQYF. The DNA for the CDR3 is TGTGCCAGCAGTTGGCACCAAGCGGGGGGCCAAGAGACCCAGTACTTC.

The chain joins TRBV6-6 to TRBJ1-5, with no clear D. Deletions cut 2 bases from V and 4 bases from J, with 9 bases between. The CDR3 is made up of 14 amino acids. CDR1 is MNHNY, CDR2 SVGAGI, per germline (reference sequence). Written as DNA, the CDR3 is TGTGCCAGCAGTTACGCGCCGGTTAATCAGCCCCAGCATTTT. Protein sequence: CASSYAPVNQPQHF.

The chain has TRBV6-6 and TRBJ2-5; 9 bases match TRBD2. The CDR3 has 14 amino acids. Germline-derived CDR1 and CDR2 are MNHNY and SVGAGI (reference sequence). Trimming at V came to 7 bases and at J to 7 bases, leaving 10 bases not matched to a gene. CDR3 sequence: CASTQAGGQGTQYF. CDR3 in DNA: TGTGCCAGCACCCAAGCGGGGGGCCAGGGGACCCAGTACTTC.

The chain links TRBV28 to TRBJ2-7; 7 nucleotides line up with TRBD1. Germline trimming cut 7 bases from V and 2 bases from J; bases unmatched to any gene: 5. Germline CDR1 MDHEN, CDR2 SYDVKM. The CDR3 sequence is 13 residues long. CDR3 nucleotides: TGTGCCAGCAATCCACAGGGGCCCTACGAGCAGTACTTC. Protein product: CASNPQGPYEQYF. Filled out from reference TRBV28 and TRBJ2-7, the complete variable domain reads DVKVTQSSRYLVKRTGEKVFLECVQDMDHENMFWYRQDPGLGLRLIYFSYDVKMKEKGDIPEGYSVSREKKERFSLILESASTNQTSMYLCASNPQGPYEQYFGPGTRLTVT.

The chain has TRBV12-3 or TRBV12-4 and TRBJ2-3; D gene ambiguous. The CDR3 has 13 amino acids. Trimming removed 3 bases from V and 3 bases from J, with 7 bases in between. CDR3 sequence (DNA): TGTGCCAGCAGTTTGTGGGGAACAGATACGCAGTATTTT. Translation gives CASSLWGTDTQYF.

The V and J genes are TRBV6-6 and TRBJ1-1; D not certain. The length of the CDR3 is 14 residues. Germline CDR1 is MNHNY and CDR2 is SVGAGI (reference sequence). V lost 6 bases to trimming and J lost 5 bases, with 16 bases between them. The CDR3 is CASSLALGLTEAFF. In DNA form, the CDR3 reads TGTGCCAGCAGCCTAGCCCTAGGGCTTACTGAAGCTTTCTTT.

The chain uses TRBV3-1 (or the pseudogene TRBV3-2) and TRBJ1-6; a possible D gene is TRBD1 (6 bases). V lost 4 bases to trimming and J lost 8 bases, with 21 bases between them. The CDR3 is 17 amino acids. Germline V gene sequence: CDR1 LGHDT, CDR2 YNNKEL (reference sequence). CDR3 loop: CASSPTLTGSSYSPLHF. CDR3 coding DNA: TGTGCCAGCAGCCCGACCCTTACAGGGAGTAGTTATTCACCCCTCCACTTT.

The V gene is TRBV2, the J gene TRBJ1-1; 7 nucleotides align to TRBD1. The CDR3 covers 14 residues. After removal of 6 bases from V and 1 base from J, the junction contained 5 bases not matched to a gene. Germline V CDR1 and CDR2: SNHLY, FYNNEI. The CDR3 region has the DNA TGTGCCAGCAGGGTAAGACAGGGGAACACTGAAGCTTTCTTT. It specifies CASRVRQGNTEAFF.

The CDR3 here is CASSPFQGEDTQYF. Written as DNA, the CDR3 is TGTGCCAGCTCACCGTTCCAGGGTGAAGATACGCAGTATTTT. This sequence joins TRBV18 and TRBJ2-3; maybe TRBD1 (5 bases). The ends were cut back, 3 bases at V and 5 bases at J, with 12 bases in the middle. CDR3 length: 14 amino acids. Germline CDR1 is KGHSH and CDR2 is LQKENI.

This rearrangement joins TRBV2 to TRBJ2-1; 8 positions match TRBD2. CDR3 length: 19 residues. The V segment lost 4 bases and the J segment 0 bases; nucleotides outside the gene matches: 14. Germline lookup yields CDR1 SNHLY and CDR2 FYNNEI. The CDR3 loop is CASSVPRGGLPGSYNEQFF. The DNA for the CDR3 is TGTGCCAGCAGTGTCCCACGGGGGGGCCTCCCCGGCTCCTACAATGAGCAGTTCTTC.

This rearrangement joins TRBV7-2 to TRBJ2-7, with 9 nucleotides matching TRBD1. After removal of 4 bases from V and 4 bases from J, the junction contained 8 bases not matched to a gene. Germline values: CDR1 SGHTA, CDR2 FQGNSA. This CDR3 comprises 15 residues. The CDR3 loop reads CASSSGQGKGYEQYF. The CDR3 nucleotides read TGTGCCAGCAGCTCGGGACAGGGTAAGGGGTACGAGCAGTACTTC. The full variable domain, in which reference TRBV7-2 and TRBJ2-7 provide the parts outside the CDR3, is GAGVSQSPSNKVTEKGKDVELRCDPISGHTALYWYRQSLGQGLEFLIYFQGNSAPDKSGLPSDRFSAERTGGSVSTLTIQRTQQEDSAVYLCASSSGQGKGYEQYFGPGTRLTVT.

This chain connects TRBV3-1 (or the pseudogene TRBV3-2) to TRBJ2-2; TRBD1 matches 7 bases. The V segment lost 7 bases and the J segment 7 bases; nucleotides outside the gene matches: 6. Germline values: CDR1 LGHDT, CDR2 YNNKEL (reference sequence). The CDR3 contains 13 residues. The CDR3 loop reads CASKLQGYGELFF. The CDR3 DNA follows: TGTGCCAGCAAGCTACAGGGGTACGGGGAGCTGTTTTTT.

The chain has TRBV5-1 and TRBJ2-7; 8 nucleotides line up with TRBD1. Germline CDR1 reads SGHRS; CDR2 reads YFSETQ. This CDR3 is built from 16 residues. J was trimmed by 1 base and V by 3 bases; bases with no gene match: 9. CDR3 DNA: TGCGCCAGCAGCTCTACCAGGGGGCACGGGTCCTACGAGCAGTACTTC. The encoded protein is CASSSTRGHGSYEQYF. Variable domain in full (rest from reference TRBV5-1 and TRBJ2-7): KAGVTQTPRYLIKTRGQQVTLSCSPISGHRSVSWYQQTPGQGLQFLFEYFSETQRNKGNFPGRFSGRQFSNSRSEMNVSTLELGDSALYLCASSSTRGHGSYEQYFGPGTRLTVT.

This chain connects TRBV12-3 or TRBV12-4 to TRBJ2-7; 9 nucleotides match TRBD2. V lost 5 bases and J lost 4; bases outside the gene matches: 3. The CDR3 spans 13 residues. The CDR3 here is CASSAGGIYEQYF. DNA of the CDR3: TGTGCCAGCAGTGCGGGAGGGATTTACGAGCAGTACTTC.

This clone was recorded once. The chain couples TRBV19 to TRBJ2-1, with 11 bases that match TRBD2. The CDR3 extends over 16 amino acids. Germline values: CDR1 LNHDA, CDR2 SQIVND (reference sequence). J gave up 7 bases and V 4 bases, and 9 bases lay outside the gene matches. The chain's CDR3 is CASSRDSSGRSNEQFF. CDR3 sequence (DNA): TGTGCCAGTAGTAGGGACTCTAGCGGGAGGTCTAATGAGCAGTTCTTC.

The CDR3 loop is CASSLTGGQNYEQYF. DNA of the CDR3: TGCGCCAGCAGCTTGACTGGGGGGCAGAACTACGAGCAGTACTTC. This sequence joins TRBV5-1 and TRBJ2-7, with D tentatively TRBD1 or TRBD2 (6 bases each). Looked up from germline, CDR1 is SGHRS and CDR2 is YFSETQ. The CDR3 consists of 15 residues. The V end lost 1 base, the J end lost 3 bases, and 14 bases lay between the germline ends. The whole variable domain, filled in from reference TRBV5-1 and TRBJ2-7, reads KAGVTQTPRYLIKTRGQQVTLSCSPISGHRSVSWYQQTPGQGLQFLFEYFSETQRNKGNFPGRFSGRQFSNSRSEMNVSTLELGDSALYLCASSLTGGQNYEQYFGPGTRLTVT.

The CDR3 DNA reads as TGTGCCAGCAGCTTAGATCGGAATCAGCCCCAGCATTTT. Translation gives CASSLDRNQPQHF. V gene TRBV7-9 combines with J gene TRBJ1-5; D is unclear. CDR1 is SEHNR and CDR2 is FQNEAQ in the germline V gene (reference sequence). V lost 1 base and J lost 4, with 5 bases in between. This CDR3 is 13 amino acids long.

The CDR3 loop reads CASSKQSGVPEQYF. In DNA, the CDR3 is TGTGCCAGTAGTAAACAATCGGGGGTGCCCGAGCAGTACTTC. This sequence joins TRBV19 and TRBJ2-7; D possibly corresponds to TRBD2 (6 bases). V shed 4 bases and J shed 6 bases, with 16 bases lying between them. The CDR3 extends over 14 amino acids. Germline V gene lookup returns CDR1 LNHDA and CDR2 SQIVND (reference sequence).

This rearrangement joins TRBV4-3 to TRBJ1-4; 9 bases are a match to TRBD1. V dropped 6 bases and J dropped 3; count of bases not matched to a gene: 5. The CDR3 extends over 15 amino acids. The germline V gene has CDR1 LGHNA and CDR2 YSLEER. The CDR3 DNA is TGCGCCAGCAGTTTTGGGACAGGGCCTAATGAAAAACTGTTTTTT. This sequence encodes CASSFGTGPNEKLFF.